What follows are 7 T cell receptor beta chains derived from one specimen sequenced in a study of T cell responses to AZD1222 COVID-19 vaccine. The data were produced by immunoSEQ multiplex PCR, yet TCRdb's version contains in-frame clones alone and is incomplete. Counted here are about 260,000 clones, approximately 93% occurring once; the ten biggest clones make up less than 0.6%. The sample in question was peripheral blood, obtained on day 0 of AZD1222 vaccination. Receptor source: an adult in good health.

V gene TRBV7-9 combines with J gene TRBJ2-1; D is possibly TRBD1 (6 bases). CDR3 length equals 16 residues. CDR1 is SEHNR and CDR2 is FQNEAQ in the germline V gene (reference sequence). The germline V and J ends were trimmed by 5 bases and 0 bases, with 14 bases remaining between them. The CDR3 protein is CASSPITGSSYNEQFF. As DNA, the CDR3 is TGTGCCAGCAGCCCAATTACAGGGAGCTCCTACAATGAGCAGTTCTTC.

The CDR3 region is CASSPGGFPQPQHF. For the CDR3, the DNA is TGTGCCAGCAGCCCCGGGGGGTTCCCCCAGCCCCAGCATTTT. This rearrangement joins TRBV7-9 to TRBJ1-5; D is perhaps TRBD1 (5 bases). V shed 5 bases and J shed 7 bases, with 15 bases lying between them. The germline V gene encodes CDR1 SEHNR and CDR2 FQNEAQ (reference sequence). The CDR3 sequence is 14 residues long.

This chain connects TRBV10-2 to TRBJ1-2; D unresolved. Trimming shortened V by 0 bases and J by 7 bases, and 12 bases separated the two germline ends. This CDR3 has 14 amino acids. CDR1 and CDR2 (germline): WSHSY, SAAADI. The CDR3 DNA follows: TGCGCCAGCAGTGAGTCAAGAAGGACGGCTGGCTACACCTTC. Encoded protein: CASSESRRTAGYTF.

This chain links TRBV11-2 with TRBJ2-7, with D tentatively TRBD1 (6 bases). The ends were cut back, 6 bases at V and 2 bases at J, with 17 bases in the middle. CDR1 is SGHAT and CDR2 is FQNNGV in the germline V gene. This CDR3 has 15 residues. As DNA, the CDR3 is TGTGCCAGCAGTCCCTACAGGGATTCTCCCTACGAGCAGTACTTC. Translated: CASSPYRDSPYEQYF. Combining the CDR3 with reference TRBV11-2 and TRBJ2-7 gives the whole variable domain EAGVAQSPRYKIIEKRQSVAFWCNPISGHATLYWYQQILGQGPKLLIQFQNNGVVDDSQLPKDRFSAERLKGVDSTLKIQPAKLEDSAVYLCASSPYRDSPYEQYFGPGTRLTVT.

This chain connects TRBV9 to TRBJ1-2; no definite D call. The CDR3 has 14 residues. Looked up from germline, CDR1 is SGDLS and CDR2 is YYNGEE. The V end lost 3 bases, the J end lost 4 bases, and 13 bases lay between the germline ends. CDR3 protein: CASSADPVPYGYTF. The DNA of the CDR3 is TGTGCCAGCAGCGCCGATCCGGTTCCCTATGGCTACACCTTC. Using reference TRBV9 and TRBJ1-2 for the parts outside the CDR3, the full variable domain is DSGVTQTPKHLITATGQRVTLRCSPRSGDLSVYWYQQSLDQGLQFLIQYYNGEERAKGNILERFSAQQFPDLHSELNLSSLELGDSALYFCASSADPVPYGYTFGSGTRLTVV.

The chain is built from TRBV5-1 and TRBJ2-5; tentatively, D is TRBD1 (5 bases). CDR3 size: 14 residues. V lost 3 bases and J lost 2, with 11 bases in between. Germline-derived CDR1 and CDR2 are SGHRS and YFSETQ. CDR3 residues: CASSSGQGQETQYF. CDR3 nucleotides: TGCGCCAGCAGCTCTGGACAAGGACAAGAGACCCAGTACTTC.

Only one count was recorded for this clone. The V call is TRBV19, the J call TRBJ2-3, with unresolved D. Trimming left V 3 bases short and J 0 bases short, with 10 bases between. Looked up from germline, CDR1 is LNHDA and CDR2 is SQIVND (reference sequence). This CDR3 spans 15 amino acids. Written as DNA, the CDR3 is TGTGCCAGTAGTATCTTTCCAACTAGCACAGATACGCAGTATTTT. Protein product: CASSIFPTSTDTQYF. Complete variable domain (other parts from reference TRBV19 and TRBJ2-3): DGGITQSPKYLFRKEGQNVTLSCEQNLNHDAMYWYRQDPGQGLRLIYYSQIVNDFQKGDIAEGYSVSREKKESFPLTVTSAQKNPTAFYLCASSIFPTSTDTQYFGPGTRLTVL.